These 27 T cell receptor beta chains were all obtained from the same sample, sequenced in a study of glioma-infiltrating T cells after dendritic cell vaccination. Time point described: after dendritic cell vaccination, including at tumor progression/relapse. Clones were sequenced by immunoSEQ multiplex PCR, and TCRdb holds only the in-frame ones, with some missing. The table includes about 64,000 clones, more than 75% detected once. This material consisted of blood, taken after dendritic cell vaccination. The receptors shown here come from a human donor with glioblastoma.

This clone was detected a few times. V and J are TRBV19 and TRBJ1-1; D is unresolved. This CDR3 contains 14 residues. The V gene's germline CDR1 is LNHDA and CDR2 SQIVND (reference sequence). V lost 3 bases and J 0 bases, leaving 8 bases between the germline ends. This CDR3 reads CASSMYSVNTEAFF. CDR3 coding DNA: TGTGCCAGTAGTATGTATTCAGTGAACACTGAAGCTTTCTTT.

This chain joins TRBV14 and TRBJ1-3, with D possibly matching TRBD1 (5 bases). Germline V gene lookup returns CDR1 SGHDN and CDR2 FVKESK. The CDR3 extends over 18 amino acids. Trimming shortened V by 1 base and J by 8 bases, and 24 bases separated the two germline ends. The DNA of the CDR3 is TGTGCCAGCAGCCAAGTAATGCATCCTTTGGGCAGGGCGGACACCATATATTTT. Amino acid sequence: CASSQVMHPLGRADTIYF.

V and J are TRBV7-2 and TRBJ2-1, with D tentatively TRBD1 (5 bases). This CDR3 is 15 amino acids long. Germline-derived CDR1 and CDR2 are SGHTA and FQGNSA. V lost 5 bases, J lost 0 bases, and 11 bases lay in between. CDR3 bases: TGTGCCAGCAGCGCTGGGGCGGACTCCTACAATGAGCAGTTCTTC. Its protein product is CASSAGADSYNEQFF.

The chain couples TRBV27 to TRBJ2-7; D might be TRBD2 (6 bases). The CDR3 runs 12 residues. V shed 7 bases and J shed 4 bases, with 11 bases lying between them. CDR1 MNHEY and CDR2 SMNVEV come from the germline V gene (reference sequence). The CDR3 DNA reads TGTGCCAGCACGGGACTGCGATACGAGCAGTACTTC. This encodes CASTGLRYEQYF.

CDR3 sequence: CASSPNRGQETQYF. CDR3 coding DNA: TGTGCCAGCAGCCCGAACAGGGGGCAAGAGACCCAGTACTTC. V usage is TRBV7-3 and J usage is TRBJ2-5, with 8 bases lining up with TRBD1. With 5 bases clipped from V and 2 bases from J, the junction kept 4 bases outside the gene matches. The length of the CDR3 is 14 residues. CDR1 is SGHTA and CDR2 is FQGTGA in the germline V gene.

This rearrangement joins TRBV6-5 to TRBJ2-1, with TRBD1 matching over 7 bases. Trimming removed 3 bases from V and 14 bases from J; junction bases left unmatched: 7. The CDR3 contains 12 residues. Germline loops: CDR1 MNHEY, CDR2 SVGAGI. CDR3 bases: TGTGCCAGCAGTTATAAAGGGGGCAGGGAGTTCTTC. Its translation: CASSYKGGREFF.

The chain has TRBV5-1 and TRBJ2-2; D is perhaps TRBD1 (6 bases). Looked up from germline, CDR1 is SGHRS and CDR2 is YFSETQ. V was clipped by 3 bases and J by 1 base, with 7 bases between them. This CDR3 has 14 residues. The CDR3 protein is CASSSGQNTGELFF. CDR3 DNA: TGCGCCAGCAGCTCGGGACAGAACACCGGGGAGCTGTTTTTT.

The rearrangement uses TRBV4-2 and TRBJ2-7; 8 bases are a match to TRBD2. The germline V gene encodes CDR1 LGHNA and CDR2 YNFKEQ. The trim removed 4 bases at V and 4 bases at J, leaving 9 bases unmatched. There are 15 residues in the CDR3. CDR3 protein: CASSPVGAGVYEQYF. Written as DNA, the CDR3 is TGTGCCAGCAGCCCTGTGGGAGCGGGAGTTTACGAGCAGTACTTC.

The J gene is TRBJ1-2, the V gene TRBV6-6, with D tentatively TRBD1 (5 bases). CDR1 is MNHNY and CDR2 is SVGAGI in the germline V gene (reference sequence). The CDR3 contains 14 residues. V lost 7 bases, J lost 2 bases, and 14 bases lay in between. In DNA form, the CDR3 reads TGTGCCAGCACTCGACAGACAGCGAACTATGGCTACACCTTC. Translated, it gives CASTRQTANYGYTF.

This chain connects TRBV5-1 to TRBJ2-7; 11 bases match TRBD1. There are 13 residues in the CDR3. Germline trimming cut 6 bases from V and 2 bases from J; bases unmatched to any gene: 1. The germline CDR1 and CDR2 sequences are SGHRS and YFSETQ. CDR3 amino acids: CASKGQGAYEQYF. The CDR3 nucleotides are TGCGCCAGCAAGGGACAGGGGGCCTACGAGCAGTACTTC.

This chain uses TRBV27 with TRBJ1-6; no clear D. The V end lost 6 bases, the J end lost 9 bases, and 18 bases lay between the germline ends. This CDR3 comprises 15 residues. The germline V gene encodes CDR1 MNHEY and CDR2 SMNVEV (reference sequence). The CDR3 DNA is TGTGCCAGCAGGTACTCATTAGGCGGAGGTTCACCCCTCCACTTT. Protein sequence: CASRYSLGGGSPLHF.

This chain joins TRBV11-2 and TRBJ2-3, with TRBD2 matching 9 bases. The CDR3 runs 17 residues. With 4 bases clipped from V and 0 bases from J, the junction kept 8 bases outside the gene matches. Germline V gives CDR1 SGHAT, CDR2 FQNNGV. CDR3 in DNA: TGTGCCAGCAGCTCAGCCATAGCGGGGGCTAGCACAGATACGCAGTATTTT. Translated, it gives CASSSAIAGASTDTQYF.

This rearrangement joins TRBV6-5 to TRBJ2-7; TRBD2 aligns across 12 bases. The CDR3 totals 16 residues. From germline, CDR1 is MNHEY and CDR2 SVGAGI. The junction had 7 bases not matched to a gene; V was cut back by 0 bases and J by 7 bases. The CDR3 loop is CASSYSRTSGMKEQYF. The CDR3 coding sequence is TGTGCCAGCAGTTACTCGAGGACTAGCGGGATGAAAGAGCAGTACTTC.

The rearrangement joins TRBV2 to TRBJ1-3; tentatively, D is TRBD1 (6 bases). The V end lost 8 bases, the J end lost 4 bases, and 15 bases lay between the germline ends. CDR1 is SNHLY and CDR2 is FYNNEI in the germline V gene. This CDR3 comprises 14 residues. The CDR3 is CASLERTAGNTIYF. The CDR3 bases are TGTGCCAGCCTTGAACGGACAGCCGGAAACACCATATATTTT.

The V call is TRBV19, the J call TRBJ2-7, with 8 bases that match TRBD1. CDR1 and CDR2 (germline): LNHDA, SQIVND (reference sequence). V trimming: 9 bases; J trimming: 6 bases; junction bases outside the gene matches: 13. The CDR3 has 14 amino acids. For the CDR3, the DNA is TGTGCCAGCGCCTCAGGGGGCCTTTCTCGCGAGCAGTACTTC. It specifies CASASGGLSREQYF.

The V call is TRBV27, the J call TRBJ2-5; D not certain. Germline-derived CDR1 and CDR2 are MNHEY and SMNVEV (reference sequence). V was shortened by 6 bases and J by 2 bases, with 4 bases between the two germline ends. This CDR3 spans 11 amino acids. Here the CDR3 DNA reads TGTGCCAGCAGACAACAAGAGACCCAGTACTTC. It yields the protein CASRQQETQYF.

This chain links TRBV15 with TRBJ1-3, with D unclear. V dropped 0 bases and J dropped 0 bases, with 12 bases sitting between them. The V gene's germline CDR1 is LNHNV and CDR2 YYDKDF (reference sequence). This CDR3 region has 17 residues. For the CDR3, the DNA is TGTGCCACCAGCAGAGACGTGGTCTCGAGCTCTGGAAACACCATATATTTT. Protein: CATSRDVVSSSGNTIYF.

The chain links TRBV4-3 to TRBJ2-7, with a weak D call TRBD2 (5 bases). CDR3 length: 13 amino acids. Per the germline V gene, CDR1 is LGHNA and CDR2 is YSLEER. Trimming left V 4 bases short and J 6 bases short, with 13 bases between. The DNA for the CDR3 is TGCGCCAGCAGCCTAGGGAGCCCGGCCGAGCAGTACTTC. Amino acids: CASSLGSPAEQYF.

There are a few counts of this clone. The rearrangement joins TRBV7-8 to TRBJ2-7; weak D call: TRBD1 (5 bases). The CDR3 runs 15 residues. The germline CDR1 and CDR2 sequences are SGHVS and FQNEAQ. The V end lost 5 bases, the J end lost 2 bases, and 16 bases lay between the germline ends. CDR3 nucleotides: TGTGCCAGCAGCCCATGGGCAGGGAACACCTACGAGCAGTACTTC. This gives the protein CASSPWAGNTYEQYF.

This rearrangement joins TRBV18 to TRBJ2-3, with 7 bases lining up with TRBD1. V gave up 3 bases and J gave up 1 base; unmatched junction bases: 4. There are 15 residues in the CDR3. Germline V gives CDR1 KGHSH, CDR2 LQKENI. In DNA, the CDR3 is TGTGCCAGCTCACCTGAGGGGGCCCGCACAGATACGCAGTATTTT. Encoded protein: CASSPEGARTDTQYF.

The genes are TRBV27 and TRBJ1-6, with a tentative D call TRBD1 (5 bases). From germline, CDR1 is MNHEY and CDR2 SMNVEV (reference sequence). Trimming removed 3 bases at V and 0 bases at J, with 15 bases between. The CDR3 sequence is 18 residues long. The chain's CDR3 is CASSLLGHRSSYNSPLHF. CDR3 nucleotides: TGTGCCAGCAGTTTGTTAGGACACCGGAGCTCCTATAATTCACCCCTCCACTTT.

The genes are TRBV5-4 and TRBJ2-2, with a possible D match to TRBD2 (6 bases). Germline-derived CDR1 and CDR2 are SGHNT and YYREEE (reference sequence). The CDR3 length is 17 residues. Trimming shortened V by 2 bases and J by 1 base, and 15 bases separated the two germline ends. In DNA, the CDR3 is TGTGCCAGCAGCTTAGGGTCGGCGGGAAGGAACACCGGGGAGCTGTTTTTT. This codes for CASSLGSAGRNTGELFF.

The chain employs TRBV5-1 and TRBJ2-1; D remains unclear. Germline V lookup: CDR1 SGHRS, CDR2 YFSETQ. V dropped 3 bases and J dropped 5 bases, with 6 bases sitting between them. The CDR3 covers 12 residues. The CDR3 region has the DNA TGCGCCAGCAGCTACTATAACAATGAGCAGTTCTTC. Protein product: CASSYYNNEQFF.

The chain uses TRBV4-3 and TRBJ1-2; no clear D. Trimming pared 0 bases from V and 0 bases from J, leaving 11 bases between. Germline CDR1 and CDR2: LGHNA and YSLEER. The CDR3 runs to 16 residues. The CDR3 nucleotides read TGCGCCAGCAGCCAAGATTGGAACGGAGCTAACTATGGCTACACCTTC. Protein: CASSQDWNGANYGYTF.

V gene TRBV2 combines with J gene TRBJ1-2; TRBD1 agrees at 12 bases. Looked up from germline, CDR1 is SNHLY and CDR2 is FYNNEI. The CDR3 runs to 14 residues. Unmatched junction bases numbered 6, after V lost 6 bases and J lost 7 bases. The CDR3 protein is CASSGDRGLGGYTF. DNA for the CDR3: TGTGCCAGCAGCGGGGACAGGGGGCTAGGTGGCTACACCTTC.

The chain employs TRBV5-4 and TRBJ2-2; D call uncertain. V lost 2 bases to trimming and J lost 2 bases, with 7 bases between them. The CDR3 is 14 amino acids. Germline values: CDR1 SGHNT, CDR2 YYREEE (reference sequence). The CDR3 nucleotides are TGTGCCAGCAGCTTAAGGAGAAACACCGGGGAGCTGTTTTTT. It translates to CASSLRRNTGELFF.

This rearrangement joins TRBV27 to TRBJ1-1; no firm D call. Trimming cost V 6 bases and J 5 bases, with 13 bases left between them. Germline V gene data show CDR1 as MNHEY and CDR2 as SMNVEV (reference sequence). This CDR3 has 13 residues. The CDR3 nucleotides read TGTGCCAGCAGCCTGGACTGGGATACTGAAGCTTTCTTT. Translated, it gives CASSLDWDTEAFF.